What follows are 27 T cell receptor beta chains derived from one specimen sequenced in a study of lymphopenia after photon versus proton radiotherapy. The assay was immunoSEQ multiplex PCR, and TCRdb's table has in-frame clones only and misses some. Here the sample spans fewer than 70,000 clones, approximately 87% being singletons. This specimen consisted of peripheral blood, obtained from a patient treated with proton-based radiotherapy. These receptors originate from an elderly man with esophageal cancer.

This chain links TRBV7-2 with TRBJ2-5; no definite D call. CDR3 length: 14 amino acids. Germline V gives CDR1 SGHTA, CDR2 FQGNSA. Between the trimmed V and J ends, which lost 5 bases and 1 base, there was a span of 11 bases. CDR3 region: CASSPRLIQETQYF. The DNA for the CDR3 is TGTGCCAGCAGCCCCCGCCTCATCCAAGAGACCCAGTACTTC.

V usage is TRBV7-2 and J usage is TRBJ2-7; 9 bases map to TRBD2. This CDR3 has 13 residues. V lost 5 bases and J lost 7; bases outside the gene matches: 6. Germline lookup yields CDR1 SGHTA and CDR2 FQGNSA. The CDR3 DNA sequence: TGTGCCAGCAGCCCGGGACTAGCTCGGGAGCAGTACTTC. Amino acids: CASSPGLAREQYF.

The chain carries TRBV15 and TRBJ2-5; tentative D call: TRBD1 (5 bases). Trimming took 2 bases from V and 8 from J, leaving 12 bases between them. From germline, CDR1 is LNHNV and CDR2 YYDKDF (reference sequence). The CDR3 covers 13 residues. CDR3 DNA sequence: TGTGCCACCAGCAGACAGCCCAGGGATACCCAGTACTTC. Translation gives CATSRQPRDTQYF.

The rearrangement joins TRBV5-6 to TRBJ2-6, with a possible D match to TRBD2 (6 bases). This CDR3 is 19 amino acids long. Trimming took off 6 bases at V and 0 bases at J, with 22 bases between the two ends. Germline assignment: CDR1 SGHDT and CDR2 YYEEEE. DNA for the CDR3: TGTGCCAGCACCGCCGTGGGGGAGCGGGTCATCTCTGGGGCCAACGTCCTGACTTTC. Protein sequence: CASTAVGERVISGANVLTF. Supplemented by reference TRBV5-6 and TRBJ2-6, the full variable domain reads DAGVTQSPTHLIKTRGQQVTLRCSPKSGHDTVSWYQQALGQGPQFIFQYYEEEERQRGNFPDRFSGHQFPNYSSELNVNALLLGDSALYLCASTAVGERVISGANVLTFGAGSRLTVL.

V gene TRBV6-5 combines with J gene TRBJ1-2; TRBD1 matches 9 bases. Germline CDR1 is MNHEY and CDR2 is SVGAGI. V shed 5 bases and J 11 bases; nucleotides not matched to a gene: 12. This CDR3 region has 14 residues. The CDR3 sequence is CASSNTGTGTTYTF. The CDR3 nucleotides are TGTGCCAGCAGTAACACCGGGACAGGGACTACTTACACCTTC.

The genes are TRBV10-1 and TRBJ2-2, with D unresolved. The V gene lost 0 bases and the J gene lost 5 bases, with 13 bases spanning the gap. CDR3 length: 16 amino acids. CDR1 and CDR2 (germline): WNHNN, SYGVQD (reference sequence). DNA of the CDR3: TGCGCCAGCAGTGAGTCGTTAGTAGGCCAGACCGGGGAGCTGTTTTTT. As protein: CASSESLVGQTGELFF.

The genes are TRBV7-9 and TRBJ2-7, with D possibly called TRBD1 or TRBD2 (6 bases each). The germline CDR1 and CDR2 sequences are SEHNR and FQNEAQ (reference sequence). Trimming removed 1 base from V and 4 bases from J, with 11 bases in between. CDR3 length: 14 amino acids. This CDR3 is CASSLDRGGYEQYF. The CDR3 nucleotides are TGTGCCAGCAGCTTAGACAGAGGGGGGTACGAGCAGTACTTC. The full variable domain, its missing parts supplied by reference TRBV7-9 and TRBJ2-7, is DTGVSQNPRHKITKRGQNVTFRCDPISEHNRLYWYRQTLGQGPEFLTYFQNEAQLEKSRLLSDRFSAERPKGSFSTLEIQRTEQGDSAMYLCASSLDRGGYEQYFGPGTRLTVT.

This clone appeared once. The gene calls are TRBV7-7 and TRBJ2-2; 11 nucleotides match TRBD1. The CDR3 runs 16 residues. Trimming removed 3 bases from V and 4 bases from J; junction bases left unmatched: 4. In germline, CDR1 is SSHAT, CDR2 FNYEAQ (reference sequence). As DNA, the CDR3 is TGTGCCAGCAGCTTCGGGACAGGGGGATCCACCGGGGAGCTGTTTTTT. Residues: CASSFGTGGSTGELFF.

The genes are TRBV25-1 and TRBJ2-2; 9 bases are a match to TRBD1. Germline V gene sequence: CDR1 MGHDK, CDR2 SYGVNS. The CDR3 sequence is 15 residues long. V was pared by 6 bases and J by 4 bases, with 6 bases of the junction left unmatched. The CDR3 region is CASSLGQGFTGELFF. The CDR3 DNA follows: TGTGCCAGCAGCCTGGGACAGGGATTCACCGGGGAGCTGTTTTTT.

This clone was detected once. The chain joins TRBV10-3 to TRBJ2-2; perhaps TRBD1 as D (6 bases). Germline V lookup: CDR1 ENHRY, CDR2 SYGVKD. Trimming left V 7 bases short and J 6 bases short, with 9 bases between. The CDR3 consists of 12 residues. The DNA of the CDR3 is TGTGCCATCACCGCAGGGGCCGGGGAGCTGTTTTTT. It codes for CAITAGAGELFF.

The chain joins TRBV9 to TRBJ2-5, with D maybe TRBD1 (5 bases). The CDR3 consists of 12 residues. The germline CDR1 and CDR2 sequences are SGDLS and YYNGEE. Between the trimmed V and J ends, which lost 7 bases and 3 bases, there was a span of 10 bases. This CDR3 reads CASPKGEETQYF. CDR3 in DNA: TGTGCCAGCCCGAAAGGGGAAGAGACCCAGTACTTC.

This CDR3 is CASSFVTSGSLETQYF. In DNA, the CDR3 is TGCGCCAGCAGCTTCGTGACTAGCGGGAGTTTAGAGACCCAGTACTTC. V and J are TRBV5-1 and TRBJ2-5; 12 bases are shared with TRBD2. V gave up 2 bases and J gave up 4 bases; unmatched junction bases: 6. This CDR3 has 16 residues. Germline V gene lookup returns CDR1 SGHRS and CDR2 YFSETQ.

The chain carries TRBV7-9 and TRBJ2-5; no firm D call. V shed 0 bases and J shed 1 base, with 3 bases lying between them. The CDR3 length is 13 residues. Germline-derived CDR1 and CDR2 are SEHNR and FQNEAQ (reference sequence). DNA for the CDR3: TGTGCCAGCAGCTTAGCTCCCCAAGAGACCCAGTACTTC. Its translation: CASSLAPQETQYF.

The rearrangement links TRBV4-1 to TRBJ2-5; 8 bases map to TRBD2. J gave up 4 bases and V 1 base, and 17 bases lay outside the gene matches. This CDR3 has 19 amino acids. The germline CDR1 and CDR2 sequences are MGHRA and YSYEKL. CDR3 amino acids: CASSQVGLATGRRGETQYF. The CDR3 DNA sequence: TGCGCCAGCAGCCAAGTCGGACTAGCCACGGGTCGGAGAGGAGAGACCCAGTACTTC.

This chain joins TRBV10-3 and TRBJ1-5; a weak D match, TRBD1 (6 bases). The CDR3 has 15 residues. The germline gives CDR1 ENHRY, CDR2 SYGVKD. Trimming took 1 base from V and 1 from J, leaving 8 bases between them. DNA of the CDR3: TGTGCCATCAGTGAGTTCCAGGGGAGCAATCAGCCCCAGCATTTT. Translating it yields CAISEFQGSNQPQHF.

The rearrangement links TRBV11-3 to TRBJ1-1; the D gene is possibly TRBD1 (6 bases). The CDR3 length is 12 residues. Germline CDR1 and CDR2: SGHNT and YENEEA. Trimming took 5 bases from V and 4 from J, leaving 8 bases between them. CDR3 residues: CASSGRGTEAFF. In DNA form, the CDR3 reads TGTGCCAGCAGCGGCAGGGGCACTGAAGCTTTCTTT.

The chain joins TRBV5-1 to TRBJ2-5, with 11 bases that match TRBD2. Trimming took 0 bases from V and 2 from J; bases not matched to a gene: 6. Germline V lookup: CDR1 SGHRS, CDR2 YFSETQ. The CDR3 length is 17 residues. CDR3 nucleotides: TGCGCCAGCAGCTTGGGACTAGCGGGACTCATACAAGAGACCCAGTACTTC. Translation gives CASSLGLAGLIQETQYF.

The chain employs TRBV7-2 and TRBJ2-3; D may be TRBD2 (6 bases). This CDR3 comprises 15 residues. Trimming pared 5 bases from V and 2 bases from J, leaving 14 bases between. Germline CDR1 reads SGHTA; CDR2 reads FQGNSA. The CDR3 region is CASSARDGYTDTQYF. CDR3 sequence (DNA): TGTGCCAGCAGCGCGCGGGACGGATACACAGATACGCAGTATTTT.

J is TRBJ2-7 and V is TRBV4-1; D is undetermined. Germline V gene lookup returns CDR1 MGHRA and CDR2 YSYEKL. With 1 base removed from V and 5 bases from J, the gap between germline ends came to 21 bases. The CDR3 extends over 17 amino acids. DNA for the CDR3: TGCGCCAGCAGCCAAGTTCTCGCGCGGACGGGTCGGAACGAGCAGTACTTC. As protein: CASSQVLARTGRNEQYF.

This clone has more than one count but fewer than ten. CDR3: CASSEGGIGYTF. As DNA, the CDR3 is TGTGCCAGCAGCGAAGGGGGAATTGGCTACACCTTC. The V call is TRBV7-9, the J call TRBJ1-2; a weak D match, TRBD1 (6 bases). There are 12 residues in the CDR3. Germline CDR1 and CDR2: SEHNR and FQNEAQ (reference sequence). V lost 5 bases and J 7 bases, leaving 11 bases between the germline ends.

Here the CDR3 DNA reads TGTGCCAGCTGGGGCAATACGGGCACAGATACGCAGTATTTT. It encodes CASWGNTGTDTQYF. The chain combines TRBV7-8 with TRBJ2-3; D perhaps matches TRBD1 (5 bases). The CDR3 length is 14 residues. CDR1 is SGHVS, CDR2 FQNEAQ, per germline. V lost 8 bases and J lost 1, with 13 bases in between.

The DNA for the CDR3 is TGTGCCAGCAGCTTAGGTCTTGGGGCCAACGTCCTGACTTTC. It specifies CASSLGLGANVLTF. V and J are TRBV7-9 and TRBJ2-6, with D uncertain. The germline gives CDR1 SEHNR, CDR2 FQNEAQ (reference sequence). The CDR3 loop spans 14 amino acids. V was pared by 1 base and J by 3 bases, with 4 bases between.

The V call is TRBV6-1, the J call TRBJ2-5; D unclear. The V end lost 8 bases, the J end lost 11 bases, and 21 bases lay between the germline ends. Germline V gives CDR1 MNHNS, CDR2 SASEGT. CDR3 length equals 13 residues. The CDR3 loop reads CASRPPGRLEQYF. CDR3 DNA: TGTGCCAGCCGCCCCCCGGGCCGCCTGGAGCAGTACTTC.

The J gene is TRBJ2-1, the V gene TRBV20-1; a possible D gene is TRBD2 (5 bases). V lost 5 bases and J 9 bases, leaving 11 bases between the germline ends. This CDR3 region has 11 residues. Germline CDR1 and CDR2: DFQATT and SNEGSKA (reference sequence). CDR3 in DNA: TGCAGTGCTGGTATCCGGGGTGAGCAGTTCTTC. Its protein product is CSAGIRGEQFF.

This chain connects TRBV7-2 to TRBJ2-1; no reliable D call. The V gene's germline CDR1 is SGHTA and CDR2 FQGNSA. The CDR3 covers 11 residues. V lost 5 bases and J 8 bases, leaving 7 bases between the germline ends. This CDR3 reads CASSDGYEQFF. The CDR3 nucleotides are TGTGCCAGCAGCGACGGTTATGAGCAGTTCTTC.

V and J are TRBV18 and TRBJ2-5, with 7 nucleotides matching TRBD1. This CDR3 is built from 14 residues. The ends lost 0 bases at V and 4 bases at J; junction bases unmatched: 2. CDR1 and CDR2 from the germline V gene are KGHSH and LQKENI. Written as DNA, the CDR3 is TGTGCCAGCTCACCACCAGCAGGGGGAGAGACCCAGTACTTC. Residues: CASSPPAGGETQYF. Filled out from reference TRBV18 and TRBJ2-5, the complete variable domain reads NAGVMQNPRHLVRRRGQEARLRCSPMKGHSHVYWYRQLPEEGLKFMVYLQKENIIDESGMPKERFSAEFPKEGPSILRIQQVVRGDSAAYFCASSPPAGGETQYFGPGTRLLVL.

This chain uses TRBV4-1 with TRBJ2-7; D may be TRBD2 (5 bases). Germline-derived CDR1 and CDR2 are MGHRA and YSYEKL. V gave up 4 bases and J gave up 6 bases, with 16 bases separating them. CDR3 length: 14 residues. This CDR3 reads CASSRDGVGVEQYF. In nucleotides, the CDR3 is TGCGCCAGCAGCCGCGACGGGGTTGGGGTCGAGCAGTACTTC.